Listed below are T cell receptor beta chains from one sample, sequenced in a study of T cell responses to AZD1222 COVID-19 vaccine. Here immunoSEQ multiplex PCR was the method, and the copy in TCRdb shows in-frame clones only, minus some. The sample lists approximately 100,000 clones, roughly nine tenths occurring once. Sequencing used peripheral blood, obtained on day 0 of AZD1222 vaccination. The receptors were sampled from an adult in good health. Both conserved end residues are part of each CDR3. The D gene is left open where the match is weak. Clone size is shown for a subset of rows, as once, few, many or a class of expanded clone.

clone_size | d_call | j_call | v_call | cdr3_aa | cdr3_nt
- | - | TRBJ2-3 | TRBV18 | CASSLLPLSPYSTDTQYF | TGTGCCAGCTCACTACTTCCTCTTAGCCCTTACAGCACAGATACGCAGTATTTT
- | - | TRBJ1-1 | TRBV18 | CASSPPLGSGTEAFF | TGTGCCAGCTCACCACCGCTGGGTTCGGGCACTGAAGCTTTCTTT
- | - | TRBJ2-7 | TRBV13 | CASSPLRRGYEQYF | TGTGCCAGCAGCCCCTTAAGGAGGGGCTACGAGCAGTACTTC
- | TRBD1 | TRBJ2-5 | TRBV29-1 | CSVASTGGWVLLSETQYF | TGCAGCGTTGCCTCGACAGGGGGCTGGGTCTTATTATCGGAGACCCAGTACTTC
- | - | TRBJ1-4 | TRBV27 | CASSLSSGPNEKLFF | TGTGCCAGCAGTTTATCGAGTGGACCTAATGAAAAACTGTTTTTT
- | TRBD1 | TRBJ1-4 | TRBV19 | CASSPQTGGGEKLFF | TGTGCCAGTAGTCCTCAGACAGGGGGCGGTGAAAAACTGTTTTTT
- | - | TRBJ2-7 | TRBV10-2 | CASSESGSIREQYF | TGCGCCAGCAGTGAGTCTGGGTCGATCAGGGAGCAGTACTTC
- | TRBD1 | TRBJ1-5 | TRBV6-2/TRBV6-3 | CASSYFPGTGQYSNQPQHF | TGTGCCAGCAGTTACTTTCCCGGGACAGGGCAGTATAGCAATCAGCCCCAGCATTTT
- | - | TRBJ2-2 | TRBV9 | CASSVRSRARGASTGELFF | TGTGCCAGCAGCGTAAGGTCTCGGGCGCGAGGGGCGAGCACCGGGGAGCTGTTTTTT
- | TRBD1 | TRBJ1-5 | TRBV27 | CASSPGQGNQPQHF | TGTGCCAGCAGTCCGGGACAGGGAAATCAGCCCCAGCATTTT
- | - | TRBJ1-5 | TRBV6-6 | CASSYGRQPQHF | TGTGCCAGCAGTTACGGGCGGCAGCCCCAGCATTTT
- | - | TRBJ2-3 | TRBV7-2 | CASSKRTRTDTQYF | TGTGCCAGCAGCAAGAGGACGCGCACAGATACGCAGTATTTT
once | TRBD2 | TRBJ2-1 | TRBV9 | CASSVNSPGGHNEQFF | TGTGCCAGCAGCGTAAATAGTCCGGGAGGGCACAATGAGCAGTTCTTC
- | TRBD1 | TRBJ1-4 | TRBV18 | CASSRNPGGREKLFF | TGTGCCAGCTCACGGAATCCAGGGGGTAGGGAAAAACTGTTTTTT
- | - | TRBJ1-2 | TRBV19 | CASSTRTPNGGGYTF | TGTGCCAGTAGTACCAGGACACCCAATGGAGGTGGCTACACCTTC
- | TRBD1 | TRBJ1-2 | TRBV4-3 | CASSQEGQGYGYTF | TGCGCCAGCAGCCAAGAAGGACAGGGGTATGGCTACACCTTC
- | TRBD2 | TRBJ2-7 | TRBV4-1 | CASSPGLAVTYEQYF | TGCGCCAGCAGCCCAGGACTAGCGGTAACGTACGAGCAGTACTTC
- | TRBD1 | TRBJ2-3 | TRBV15 | CATSITWGQGRTDTQYF | TGTGCCACCAGCATCACCTGGGGACAGGGGAGGACAGATACGCAGTATTTT
- | TRBD2 | TRBJ2-7 | TRBV3-1/TRBV3-2 | CATGTSGSFGQYF | TGTGCCACCGGGACTAGCGGGAGCTTCGGGCAGTACTTC
once | - | TRBJ2-3 | TRBV7-9 | CASSSGTGTDTQYF | TGTGCCAGCAGCTCCGGGACTGGCACAGATACGCAGTATTTT
- | - | TRBJ2-3 | TRBV10-3 | CATGSGGSTDTQYF | TGTGCCACTGGTAGCGGAGGAAGCACAGATACGCAGTATTTT
- | - | TRBJ1-1 | TRBV19 | CATETAPKTEAFF | TGTGCCACTGAGACAGCCCCAAAAACTGAAGCTTTCTTT
- | - | TRBJ2-7 | TRBV6-2/TRBV6-3 | CASSPTQGEGEQYF | TGTGCCAGCAGTCCAACACAGGGTGAGGGCGAGCAGTACTTC
- | - | TRBJ1-6 | TRBV30 | CAWSVRIGGGPLHF | TGTGCCTGGAGCGTTCGGATAGGGGGTGGACCCCTCCACTTT
- | TRBD2 | TRBJ2-3 | TRBV7-3 | CASSVNSGGVTDTQYF | TGTGCCAGCAGCGTCAATAGCGGGGGTGTAACAGATACGCAGTATTTT
- | - | TRBJ1-4 | TRBV18 | CASSPPGPLNEKLFF | TGTGCCAGCTCACCACCGGGTCCTTTAAATGAAAAACTGTTTTTT
- | TRBD2 | TRBJ2-1 | TRBV6-1 | CASSVNSGGTYNEQFF | TGTGCCAGCAGTGTTAATAGCGGGGGAACGTACAATGAGCAGTTCTTC
- | - | TRBJ2-5 | TRBV4-2 | CASSQELGLGETQYF | TGTGCCAGCAGCCAAGAACTAGGGCTAGGAGAGACCCAGTACTTC
- | TRBD1 | TRBJ2-1 | TRBV14 | CASSSRQGLRSNEQFF | TGTGCCAGCAGCTCGCGACAGGGGCTCCGGAGCAATGAGCAGTTCTTC
- | - | TRBJ2-5 | TRBV11-2 | CASSFNQETQYF | TGTGCCAGCAGCTTCAACCAAGAGACCCAGTACTTC
- | - | TRBJ1-5 | TRBV28 | CASSIRINTNQPQHF | TGTGCCAGCAGTATTAGGATAAACACCAATCAGCCCCAGCATTTT
once | TRBD1 | TRBJ1-6 | TRBV14 | CASSPHPKGANSPLHF | TGTGCCAGCAGCCCCCATCCTAAGGGGGCAAATTCACCCCTCCACTTT
once | TRBD2 | TRBJ2-1 | TRBV5-1 | CASSLAPSGGEVVQFF | TGCGCCAGCAGCTTGGCCCCTAGCGGGGGGGAGGTGGTGCAGTTCTTC
once | TRBD1 | TRBJ1-6 | TRBV5-1 | CASSLETGYNSPLHF | TGCGCCAGCAGCCTTGAGACAGGGTATAATTCACCCCTCCACTTT
- | - | TRBJ2-7 | TRBV10-3 | CAISVDPDKDYEQYF | TGTGCCATCAGCGTCGACCCAGATAAGGACTACGAGCAGTACTTC
- | - | TRBJ2-4 | TRBV7-9 | CASSLNPQANIQYF | TGTGCCAGCAGCTTAAACCCGCAGGCAAACATTCAGTACTTC
- | TRBD2 | TRBJ2-1 | TRBV28 | CASSPGGRVGYNEQFF | TGTGCCAGCAGTCCGGGAGGCAGGGTAGGCTACAATGAGCAGTTCTTC
- | - | TRBJ1-1 | TRBV10-1 | CASSGDGYTEAFF | TGCGCCAGCAGTGGAGATGGGTACACTGAAGCTTTCTTT
- | - | TRBJ2-1 | TRBV5-4 | CASSTRLVINEQFF | TGTGCCAGCAGCACGAGACTAGTTATCAATGAGCAGTTCTTC
few | TRBD1 | TRBJ2-7 | TRBV5-1 | CASSFDRGNYEQYF | TGCGCCAGCAGCTTCGACAGGGGAAATTACGAGCAGTACTTC
- | - | TRBJ2-2 | TRBV5-4 | CASSLEGMNTGELFF | TGTGCCAGCAGCTTGGAGGGAATGAACACCGGGGAGCTGTTTTTT
- | - | TRBJ1-4 | TRBV28 | CASHSTDNEKLFF | TGTGCCAGCCACTCGACAGATAATGAAAAACTGTTTTTT
- | - | TRBJ2-7 | TRBV14 | CASSQDLGYEQYF | TGTGCCAGCAGCCAAGATCTGGGCTACGAGCAGTACTTC
- | TRBD2 | TRBJ2-1 | TRBV2 | CASRRSGSNEQFF | TGTGCCAGCAGAAGAAGCGGGAGCAATGAGCAGTTCTTC
- | - | TRBJ1-1 | TRBV7-9 | CASSPLDSYTEAFF | TGTGCCAGCAGCCCTTTAGACAGCTACACTGAAGCTTTCTTT
- | - | TRBJ1-2 | TRBV3-1/TRBV3-2 | CASGHSVNYGYTF | TGTGCCAGCGGTCACTCAGTCAACTATGGCTACACCTTC
- | - | TRBJ1-3 | TRBV4-1 | CASSQDVEGDTIYF | TGCGCCAGCAGCCAAGATGTGGAGGGAGACACCATATATTTT